This TCR beta chain was captured in a study of control samples from healthy donors and cancer patients. This clone was picked up many times. Data came from immunoSEQ multiplex PCR; TCRdb stores just in-frame clones and leaves some out. The top ten hold over 1.5% of the sample, which has about 150,000 clones, roughly 88% seen once. The CDR3 runs to 17 residues. The V end lost 0 bases, the J end lost 4 bases, and 16 bases lay between the germline ends. Looked up from germline, CDR1 is MNHGY and CDR2 is SAAAGT. Sequences were obtained from blood. The receptor's source is a man younger than 30 in good health. The genes are TRBV6-8 and TRBJ1-5; no clear D gene. CDR3 DNA sequence: TGTGCCAGCAGTTACTCGAATTTAAGGGCCCCTAATCAGCCCCAGCATTTT. Its protein product is CASSYSNLRAPNQPQHF.